This entry concerns a single TCR beta chain. Many counts were recorded for this clonotype. This clone's antigen is unknown. No much larger clone is present one base from it, and per-base qualities are unavailable. In the ophthalmopathy patients, disease was moderately to severely active, with a Clinical Activity Score of 3 or more, a NOSPECS grade of 4 or more, and a duration of less than 3 months. Exclusion was applied to patients with uncontrolled infections, other autoimmune diseases, pregnancy or lactation. Diagnoses were established on the basis of clinical symptoms, serum thyroxine and TRAb, thyroid ultrasound, and orbital computed tomography. PBMCs were isolated from approximately 10 ml of fresh peripheral blood by Ficoll-Paque density gradient centrifugation. Total RNA was extracted using Trizol reagent, and RNA quality was assessed on an Agilent 2100 Bioanalyzer. The source of the sample is a study of T cells in Graves' hyperthyroidism and ophthalmopathy (dated by TCRdb to the late 2010s). Study-level background: Peripheral blood samples were taken at the time of initial diagnosis, prior to any treatment. To identify TCR V-J signatures that set the groups apart, the researchers used a discovery cohort of 100 patients, made up of some 41 with Graves' ophthalmopathy and about 60 with stable Graves' hyperthyroidism. The paper reports TCR Vbeta CDR3 sequencing of about 140 peripheral blood samples: approximately 41 ophthalmopathy, some 80 hyperthyroidism and some 17 progressor patients. Thyroid tissue and blood T-cell repertoires from six Graves' hyperthyroidism patients were also compared in the study. Prospective prediction of ophthalmopathy was tested in an independent validation cohort of under 20 hyperthyroidism patients and around 16 patients who later progressed to ophthalmopathy. For training and testing, the 110 or so patients in the discovery cohort were randomly divided in a 7:3 ratio. Following sampling, methimazole starting at 30 mg daily was given to hyperthyroidism patients, and high-dose intravenous methylprednisolone was given to ophthalmopathy patients. The paper's findings and limits, for the study overall: A 13 V-J signature model separated ophthalmopathy from stable hyperthyroidism, with just over 85% sensitivity and 81.08% specificity in cross-validation and 80%/75% in testing. Sample size was not statistically predetermined, and investigators were not blinded to group allocation. During validation, the model predicted progression to ophthalmopathy a median of roughly 7.1 months ahead of onset, with almost 71% sensitivity and more than 72% specificity. Most expanded thyroid clonotypes (frequency above 0.001) were also detected in blood, suggesting blood repertoires may reflect thyroid immune responses.

TCR beta CDR3 regions were amplified from RNA transcripts. A first-round RT-PCR of the TCR CDR3 used the HTBI primer set with the Qiagen OneStep RT-PCR kit. A second multiplex PCR round built the libraries, followed by size selection and purification. Sequencing of the libraries was done on an Illumina HiSeq2000 using paired-end 100 bp reads. Regarding the original processing steps: SOAPnuke was used to process the raw data, with reads discarded if the reads contained adapters or uncalled bases, had a mean Phred below 15, or lacked an exact constant-primer or identifier match. COPE v1.2.5 was used to merge high-quality paired reads, and clonotypes were defined as unique nucleotide sequences. MiTCR v1.1 was used to align the clonotypes against IMGT TRBV, TRBD and TRBJ reference segments. The analysis included only V-J combinations with a frequency above 0.0001, which together covered around 99% of the repertoires. The TCS score was defined as F50 (clonal expansion) divided by E x V (chaos), with BLOSUM62-based TCRdist calculated between CDR3 peptides within each V-J. Welch's t-statistics and random forest reduced 500 to 550 V-J features to 10 to 15, which were used in a naive Bayes classifier (R e1071). TCRdb itself trimmed the public reads at Q25 with fastp, ran MiXCR and retained productive beta chains. Identical CDR3 proteins give one entry, which carries the most common genes and DNA. These V and J calls rely on TCRdb rather than the paper's analysis. The sample includes some 570,000 distinct CDR3 sequences, with approximately 15% observed a single time. The ten largest clonotypes hold 7% to 9% of the sample.

The germline V gene encodes CDR1 SGHTA and CDR2 FQGTGA. The CDR3 goes from the cysteine to the phenylalanine over 16 residues. Of the read, only the CDR3 DNA is kept; its 48 bases are in frame from base 1. Trimming removed 5 bases from V and 0 bases from J; the gene matches leave 2 bases unexplained. Sample: blood. This TCR was recovered from a woman aged 18-29 years with Graves' ophthalmopathy. The chain employs TRBV7-3 and TRBJ2-3, with 13 middle bases fitting TRBD2. The CDR3 reads CASSQGLAGSTDTQYF. The nucleotides read TGTGCCAGCAGCCAGGGACTAGCGGGAAGCACAGATACGCAGTATTTT.